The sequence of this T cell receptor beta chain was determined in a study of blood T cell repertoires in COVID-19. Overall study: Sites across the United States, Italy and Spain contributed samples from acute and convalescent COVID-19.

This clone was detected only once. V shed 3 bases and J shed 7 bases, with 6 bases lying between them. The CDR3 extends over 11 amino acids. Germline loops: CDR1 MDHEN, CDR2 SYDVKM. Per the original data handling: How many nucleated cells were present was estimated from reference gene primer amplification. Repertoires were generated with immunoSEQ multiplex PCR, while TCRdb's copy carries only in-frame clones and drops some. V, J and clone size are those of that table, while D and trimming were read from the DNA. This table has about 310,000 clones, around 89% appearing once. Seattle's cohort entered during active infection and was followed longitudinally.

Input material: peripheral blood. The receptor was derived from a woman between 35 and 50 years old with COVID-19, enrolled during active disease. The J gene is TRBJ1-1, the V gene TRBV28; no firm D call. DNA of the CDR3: TGTGCCAGCAGTTTGTGGAGTGAAGCTTTCTTT. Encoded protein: CASSLWSEAFF.